These 8 T cell receptor beta chains were all obtained from the same sample, sequenced in a study of regulatory T cells in long-lasting Graves disease. Sequencing libraries for TCR beta were prepared with iRepertoire HTBI primers and Arm-PCR of CDR3 regions. One entry per CDR3 protein, called by TCRdb with MiXCR from the multiplex PCR reads. The sample comprises roughly 500,000 distinct CDR3 sequences, roughly 13% of which are singletons, and roughly 9.7% rests with the top ten. Time point specified: newly diagnosed GD, antithyroid drugs for less than 3 months. PBMC RNA served as the TCR library source. These data are also associated with another study on T cells in Graves' hyperthyroidism and ophthalmopathy.

Sample: peripheral blood mononuclear cells (PBMCs), taken at new diagnosis, from a patient treated with antithyroid drugs. Receptors were obtained from a man aged 25 to 40 with Graves disease.

This clonotype was observed a handful of times. The rearrangement joins TRBV25-1 to TRBJ2-7; D might be TRBD2 (5 bases). Germline values: CDR1 MGHDK, CDR2 SYGVNS. Trimming stripped 6 bases from V and 5 bases from J, with 11 bases between. The CDR3 has 12 amino acids. CDR3 sequence: CASRVRRNEQYF. Here the CDR3 DNA reads TGTGCCAGCAGGGTCAGGAGGAACGAGCAGTACTTC.

The rearrangement joins TRBV20-1 to TRBJ2-1, with D possibly being TRBD2 (6 bases). Trimming cost V 7 bases and J 0 bases, with 10 bases left between them. In germline, CDR1 is DFQATT, CDR2 SNEGSKA (reference sequence). The CDR3 is 13 residues long. The CDR3 loop is CSGGEDSYNEQFF. CDR3 sequence (DNA): TGCAGTGGGGGGGAGGACTCCTACAATGAGCAGTTCTTC.

The chain combines TRBV20-1 with TRBJ2-2, with 9 bases that match TRBD1. The V gene's germline CDR1 is DFQATT and CDR2 SNEGSKA (reference sequence). With 3 bases clipped from V and 6 bases from J, the junction kept 2 bases outside the gene matches. The CDR3 length is 13 residues. CDR3 nucleotide sequence: TGCAGTGCTAGCCACAGGGGGCCCGGGGAGCTGTTTTTT. Encoded protein: CSASHRGPGELFF.

There are many counts of this clonotype. The rearrangement uses TRBV5-6 and TRBJ2-1, with 14 positions matching TRBD2. Germline CDR1 reads SGHDT; CDR2 reads YYEEEE. J was trimmed by 8 bases and V by 3 bases; bases with no gene match: 7. The CDR3 is 16 amino acids. The CDR3, as DNA: TGTGCCAGCAGCTCCCAGGGACTAGCGGGAGTCGATGAGCAGTTCTTC. Translating it yields CASSSQGLAGVDEQFF.

This clonotype was seen repeatedly, ten times or more. The V and J genes are TRBV4-1 and TRBJ2-7; TRBD1 aligns across 7 bases. CDR3 length equals 19 residues. The germline CDR1 and CDR2 sequences are MGHRA and YSYEKL. The V gene end was trimmed by 0 bases and the J gene end by 1 base; junction bases not matched to a gene: 15. The CDR3 reads CASSQDQGVGQAISYEQYF. The DNA for the CDR3 is TGCGCCAGCAGCCAAGATCAGGGGGTCGGACAGGCTATTTCCTACGAGCAGTACTTC.

The gene calls are TRBV29-1 and TRBJ2-7; no clear D gene. This CDR3 region has 15 residues. Between the trimmed V and J ends, which lost 0 bases and 1 base, there was a span of 13 bases. CDR1 is SQVTM, CDR2 ANQGSEA, per germline. CDR3 sequence reads: CSVEDPQASSYEQYF. The CDR3 bases are TGCAGCGTTGAAGATCCCCAGGCATCTTCCTACGAGCAGTACTTC.

The sample holds many counts of this clonotype. V and J are TRBV20-1 and TRBJ2-3; 9 nucleotides align to TRBD2. In germline, CDR1 is DFQATT, CDR2 SNEGSKA (reference sequence). The V segment lost 0 bases and the J segment 2 bases; nucleotides outside the gene matches: 6. This CDR3 region has 16 residues. The CDR3 sequence is CSAREPTSGYTDTQYF. The CDR3 DNA reads TGCAGTGCTAGAGAACCCACTAGCGGGTACACAGATACGCAGTATTTT.

Ten or more counts support this clonotype. The chain recombines TRBV27 with TRBJ1-6; D ambiguous. This CDR3 has 18 amino acids. Per germline, CDR1 MNHEY and CDR2 SMNVEV (reference sequence). V dropped 10 bases and J dropped 4 bases, with 26 bases sitting between them. The CDR3 reads CATLGRGKESFYNSPLHF. CDR3 nucleotides: TGTGCCACCCTCGGGAGAGGGAAGGAATCGTTTTATAATTCACCCCTCCACTTT.